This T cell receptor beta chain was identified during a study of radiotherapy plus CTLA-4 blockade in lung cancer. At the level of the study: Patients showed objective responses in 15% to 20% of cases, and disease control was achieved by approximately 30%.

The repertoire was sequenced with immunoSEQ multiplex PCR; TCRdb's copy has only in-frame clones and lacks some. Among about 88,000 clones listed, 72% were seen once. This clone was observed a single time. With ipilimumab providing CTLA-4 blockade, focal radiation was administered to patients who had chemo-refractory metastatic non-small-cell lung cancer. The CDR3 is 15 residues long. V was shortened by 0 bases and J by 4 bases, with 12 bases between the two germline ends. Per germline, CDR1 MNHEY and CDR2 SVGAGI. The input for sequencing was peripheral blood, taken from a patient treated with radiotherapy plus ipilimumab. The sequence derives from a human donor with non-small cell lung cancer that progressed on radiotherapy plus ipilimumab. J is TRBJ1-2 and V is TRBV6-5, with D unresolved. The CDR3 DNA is TGTGCCAGCAGTTACTCGAGTCGGGGAGCCTATGGCTACACCTTC. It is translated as CASSYSSRGAYGYTF.